This TCR beta chain was identified in a study of cytomegalovirus exposure and HLA in healthy donors (dated by TCRdb to the late 2010s). Regarding the complete study: According to an earlier analysis of 450 to 650 of the donors, some 180 million T cells yielded approximately 120 million unique TCR beta sequences and approximately 300 Gb of sequence data. About 280 gigabases of sequencing data and around 88 million unique TCR sequences made up an early release that covered around 640 HLA-typed donors. The genetic ancestry cluster associated with self-reported Caucasian donors included about 81% of the roughly 360 genotyped donors. The aim of the study was to test whether cataloging public T cell receptors could identify signatures of past pathogen exposure. The study profiled the T cell repertoires of under 700 subjects by immunosequencing and related them to cytomegalovirus serostatus. Besides the first cohort of more than 650 subjects, a separate validation cohort made up of around 120 different subjects was used. To predict cytomegalovirus infection status, the study brought together high-throughput TCR immunosequencing, statistical association of individual TCRs with disease status, and machine learning. A later analysis re-analyzed previously published TCR beta repertoires from approximately 670 donors and added high-resolution HLA genotyping to study TCR occurrence patterns. The later analysis used no new phenotypic data to find candidate immune exposures, relying instead on TCR beta sequences and their occurrence across donors. An earlier analysis of approximately 580 of the donors used high-throughput TCR beta sequencing to judge whether each TCR beta V gene segment behaved as functional or pseudogenic. Donor age, sex, ethnicity and CMV serostatus were compiled together with the repertoire data. In a later genetic analysis, genome-wide SNP genotypes for about three fifths of the roughly 670 donors were used, and that subset was treated as a discovery cohort. Every repertoire in the discovery cohort had been generated on one and the same sequencing platform. HLA typing included class I and class II loci at four-digit resolution. The number of typed donors differed by locus: about 620-630 for A, B, C, DRB1 and DQB1; roughly 510 for DQA1; roughly 600 for DPA1; and around 470 for DPB1. Roughly five DR-DQ haplotypes were handled as single units for association and clustering because linkage in the cohort was strong. Among about 410 genotyped donors of the cohort, an average of about 220,000 unique TCR beta nucleotide sequences was sequenced per donor, of which about 19% were non-productive.

Study-level results and caveats: Because HLA typing was missing for some donors at each locus, association tests included only the typed subset. The classifier was reported to diagnose cytomegalovirus status with high specificity and sensitivity in both the original and validation cohorts. In a later analysis, several top co-occurrence clusters were reported to appear linked to parvovirus B19, influenza, CMV and Epstein-Barr virus. The study gave a list of some 150 TCR beta chains associated with cytomegalovirus. At a false discovery rate of 0.05, a later analysis linked some 17,000 TCR beta sequences to specific HLA alleles. This cohort had only TCR beta chains sequenced, and the lack of alpha or paired-chain data limited which features could be detected. Immune exposure information for the cohort was limited to CMV serostatus. According to a later analysis, most CMV-associated TCR beta chains appeared to be HLA-restricted, and the HLA associations seemed to be driven largely by CMV exposure. A further reported finding was that TCR beta sequences accurately predicted the HLA-A and HLA-B alleles for most subjects in the first cohort. The authors suggested that the approach could potentially be generalized to other disease states and immunological phenotypes. A later analysis found that TCR association rates varied across HLA loci, with DRB1 alleles showing the most associated TCRs and HLA-C alleles the fewest. In a later analysis, HLA-associated TCR beta chains were found to be more clonally expanded and to have lower generation probabilities than equally common non-associated chains. A later genetic analysis reported fewer N-insertions in productive TCRs among donors in an Asian-associated ancestry cluster than the roughly 650-donor mean. A few of the identified cytomegalovirus-associated TCR beta chains were confirmed in vitro to be specific for cytomegalovirus antigens. A later genetic analysis associated a missense DCLRE1C variant with V-gene and J-gene trimming of TCR beta chains, and an independent cohort replicated the association. A cluster of highly shared sequence variants was judged likely to represent a technical artifact of the sequencing pipeline. The earlier analysis of 587 of the donors excluded approximately 17 rarely observed V segments, including chromosome 9 orphons, because counts were too low. Broadly in line with IMGT annotations, most TCR beta V segments showed up in productive rearrangements about 90% or about 30% of the time in an earlier analysis of some 590 of the donors. Linkage disequilibrium might explain the correlated functional status among segregating V segments, but an unknown experimental factor could not be excluded. Assigning TCR associations to individual alleles was difficult when HLA alleles, especially DR and DQ, strongly co-occurred. Most TCR sequences were observed very rarely across donors, whereas some public TCRs were present in many individuals. The presence/absence analyses assumed that sequencing depth was roughly uniform across donors, and that assumption may not be true.

With respect to this clone: This receptor's antigen is unknown. No qualities accompany the bases; no much larger clone lies one base away.

To prepare the library, the immunoSEQ multiplex PCR assay was applied. A mixture of 60 forward primers for TCR Vbeta segments and 13 reverse primers for TCR Jbeta segments was used in the multiplex PCR. Amplification of the CDR3 region of rearranged TCR beta genes was performed with a multiplex PCR assay on genomic DNA. The Illumina HiSeq System was used to sequence the amplified TCR beta libraries as 87-base-pair reads. In the authors' own workflow: A later analysis counted approximately 84 million unique TCR beta chains across the roughly 700 repertoires, and some 11 million of these chains were shared by at least two donors. To remove PCR and sequencing errors, raw reads were error-corrected and collapsed into unique sequences using a nearest-neighbor algorithm that merged closely related sequences. CDR3 sequences were aligned to IMGT reference sequences to assign V, D and J gene segments. For a sequence to be retained, a match of at least six nucleotides was required to both a V gene segment and a J gene segment. A rearrangement was called productive if the CDR3 had no stop codons and remained in frame with V and J, and every other rearrangement was called non-productive. CDR3 was defined according to IMGT convention as the region running from the second conserved V-encoded cysteine to the conserved J-encoded phenylalanine. The earlier analysis of 500 to 650 of the donors excluded any sequence lacking an unambiguous match to a single V gene segment. In an earlier analysis of several hundred of the donors, V segments were called functional above 56.7% productive rearrangements and were called segregating when the between-donor standard deviation exceeded 5%. A statistical classification framework was developed to diagnose cytomegalovirus status using the catalog of TCR beta chain sequences. In a later analysis, TCR nucleotide sequences were compared against IMGT/GENE-DB human TR gene sequences so that V and J genes could be assigned. The TCRdist pipeline was used in a later analysis to assign CDR3 sequences and most-parsimonious VDJ recombination scenarios. In a later analysis, each TCR beta chain was defined by its CDR3 amino acid sequence together with its V-gene family, and reads lacking a unique V-gene family were excluded. To address suspected cross-contamination and a sequencing artifact, a later analysis removed over 500 highly shared, low-generation-probability nucleotide sequences. A later analysis calculated a clonal expansion index for each public chain from normalized within-repertoire ranks of inferred template counts. In a later analysis, generation probabilities were computed using a VDJ recombination model fitted to out-of-frame rearrangements, and the results were checked against IGoR. In a later analysis, TCR-TCR, TCR-HLA and TCR-CMV co-occurrence was scored with hypergeometric tests, and a repertoire-size bias correction was applied to TCR pairs. False discovery rates were estimated in a later analysis by permuting HLA or CMV assignments 20 times. In a later analysis, co-occurring TCRs were grouped using DBSCAN, with TCRdist sequence similarity added in when clustering inside HLA-allele-positive subsets. Repertoires with fewer than 30,000 or more than 120,000 public chains, plus five repertoires with anomalous nucleotide sharing, were excluded from co-occurrence clustering. In its TCRdb copy, this immuneACCESS table keeps in-frame sequences only and misses some clones. Where compared with another copy, unresolved V genes explain less than half of these, and the others have no known cause. That table gives V, J and clone size, and the DNA gave D and trimming. For this sample the table gives 170,000 or so clones, of which 77% were detected only once. About 1.5% of the sample lies in the top ten.

The cohort consisted of 666 healthy bone marrow donors. All cohort members were sampled while nominally healthy, although unrecorded immune exposures were likely present. The donor tested CMV seronegative, placing the donor among the roughly 400 seronegative members of the cohort. Each donor provided a peripheral blood sample, and peripheral blood mononuclear cells were used for TCR beta sequencing. Genomic DNA was extracted from the blood cell samples with the Qiagen DNeasy Blood Extraction Kit. Sample: PBMCs. The receptor was isolated from a woman in her twenties or thirties in good health and CMV-seronegative.

The DNA reads as follows: TGTGCCAGCAGCTTAGTCGGTAGCAATCAGCCCCAGCATTTT. Its protein is CASSLVGSNQPQHF. This chain is built from TRBV11-2 and TRBJ1-5; the D gene lacks a confident call. The CDR3 covers 14 residues, taking in both the cysteine and the phenylalanine. Just CDR3 DNA is preserved here, 42 bases in frame from base 1. V was cut back by 1 base and J by 0 bases, leaving a gap of 4 bases between them. According to the germline V gene, CDR1 reads SGHAT and CDR2 reads FQNNGV.